The 8 T cell receptor beta chains below come from one sample, sequenced in a study of T cell changes during pregnancy in multiple sclerosis (dated by TCRdb to between 2019 and 2020). The library relied on the immunoSEQ multiplex PCR assay. Drawn from immuneACCESS, this table holds only the in-frame rearrangements with V and J called that TCRdb kept. Clones are partly lost; checked studies trace under half to an unresolved V gene and leave the rest unexplained. In this sample the table shows 38,000 or so clones, around 90% of which occur a single time. The ten largest clones capture around 1.2% of the sample. The sample in question was peripheral blood, obtained before pregnancy. These receptors were collected from a female donor with multiple sclerosis, enrolled in a pregnancy study.

In this sample, this clone turned up once. The rearrangement uses TRBV27 and TRBJ2-3, with D tentatively TRBD2 (5 bases). The V gene lost 10 bases and the J gene lost 2 bases, with 19 bases spanning the gap. CDR3 length equals 15 residues. Germline V gene sequence: CDR1 MNHEY, CDR2 SMNVEV (reference sequence). CDR3 residues: CATELGSGDTDTQYF. The CDR3 DNA sequence: TGTGCCACCGAACTAGGATCTGGAGACACAGATACGCAGTATTTT.

The chain has TRBV6-6 and TRBJ2-1; D perhaps matches TRBD2 (6 bases). CDR3 length: 11 residues. The germline gives CDR1 MNHNY, CDR2 SVGAGI (reference sequence). The V end was cut by 6 bases, the J end by 8 bases, with 8 bases between. The CDR3 DNA reads TGTGCCAGCAGACTAGCCGATGAGCAGTTCTTC. Translated, it gives CASRLADEQFF.

The chain couples TRBV27 to TRBJ2-7, with TRBD2 identical over 9 bases. From germline, CDR1 is MNHEY and CDR2 SMNVEV (reference sequence). The CDR3 length is 15 residues. V lost 3 bases and J lost 0; bases outside the gene matches: 3. Written as DNA, the CDR3 is TGTGCCAGCAGTTTCGGGACTAGCCTCTCCTACGAGCAGTACTTC. It codes for CASSFGTSLSYEQYF.

This chain connects TRBV6-1 to TRBJ2-7; D ambiguous. CDR1 MNHNS and CDR2 SASEGT come from the germline V gene. Trimming pared 6 bases from V and 3 bases from J, leaving 15 bases between. The CDR3 is 14 amino acids. This CDR3 is CASRGDLGSYEQYF. In DNA form, the CDR3 reads TGTGCCAGCAGGGGTGACCTAGGTAGCTACGAGCAGTACTTC.

This chain joins TRBV19 and TRBJ2-7, with D possibly TRBD1 on 5 matching bases. The CDR3 is 13 amino acids. V lost 3 bases and J lost 5, with 11 bases in between. CDR1 and CDR2 (germline): LNHDA, SQIVND (reference sequence). In DNA form, the CDR3 reads TGTGCCAGTAGTATTAGGTTGACAGACGAGCAGTACTTC. Its protein product is CASSIRLTDEQYF.

V is TRBV2 and J is TRBJ1-4; 7 bases match TRBD1. The CDR3 consists of 16 residues. Germline trimming cut 6 bases from V and 4 bases from J; bases unmatched to any gene: 11. CDR1 is SNHLY, CDR2 FYNNEI, per germline. DNA for the CDR3: TGTGCCAGCAGGGCAATAGGGACAGCCCTTAATGAAAAACTGTTTTTT. This encodes CASRAIGTALNEKLFF.

The chain employs TRBV4-1 and TRBJ2-3; tentative D call: TRBD2 (5 bases). CDR3 length: 19 residues. Germline values: CDR1 MGHRA, CDR2 YSYEKL. The V end was cut by 0 bases, the J end by 2 bases, with 21 bases between. CDR3 coding DNA: TGCGCCAGCAGCCAAGATTCGCCCCAGCGGAGTCCCCTCACAGATACGCAGTATTTT. Encoded protein: CASSQDSPQRSPLTDTQYF.

This clone was seen only once. The chain combines TRBV5-1 with TRBJ2-7; 7 bases are shared with TRBD1. J lost 2 bases, V lost 4 bases, and 9 bases had no gene match. CDR3 size: 15 residues. Germline V gene sequence: CDR1 SGHRS, CDR2 YFSETQ. The CDR3 bases are TGCGCCAGCAGCCCCGGGACAGCTGACCCCTACGAGCAGTACTTC. This translates into CASSPGTADPYEQYF.